Following are 10 T cell receptor beta chains from one sample sequenced in a study of human T cells and chemical hapten exposure. TCRdb re-analysed the RACE reads in MiXCR, keeping a single row per CDR3 protein. The sample has roughly 200,000 distinct CDR3 sequences, around 24% seen once. This sample's time point: patch test 1, 2 weeks after DPC sensitization. Indicated treatment: therapeutic diphenylcyclopropenone sensitization with weekly scalp DPC. The sample was whole blood, taken in connection with sensitization to the hapten diphenylcyclopropenone (DPC). Receptors originate from a woman in her fifties or sixties with alopecia areata. Some clones in this sample may be carry-over from other donors' samples.

The J gene is TRBJ1-1, the V gene TRBV29-1; maybe TRBD1 (6 bases). V shed 4 bases and J shed 1 base, with 22 bases lying between them. CDR1 and CDR2 (germline): SQVTM, ANQGSEA. The CDR3 totals 17 residues. Written as DNA, the CDR3 is TGCAGCGTTGCAGAAAGGTTGATTGACAGGAGGAACACTGAAGCTTTCTTT. Amino acids: CSVAERLIDRRNTEAFF.

A few counts support this clonotype. As DNA, the CDR3 is TGTGCCAGCAGCCAGACAGGGCACGAGCAGTACTTC. Translation gives CASSQTGHEQYF. The V gene is TRBV12-3 or TRBV12-4, the J gene TRBJ2-7; the match to TRBD1 covers 7 bases. The J segment lost 5 bases and the V segment lost 6 bases, leaving 4 bases of the junction unmatched. The CDR3 sequence is 12 residues long.

This clonotype has a handful of counts. The gene calls are TRBV12-3 or TRBV12-4 and TRBJ2-2, with D possibly being TRBD1 (6 bases). Trimming took 7 bases from V and 3 from J, leaving 12 bases between them. This CDR3 contains 14 residues. The CDR3 bases are TGTGCCAGCACCCACAGGGCGGACACCGGGGAGCTGTTTTTT. Protein sequence: CASTHRADTGELFF.

The J gene is TRBJ1-4, the V gene TRBV6-5; D may be TRBD1 (5 bases). The CDR3 runs 15 residues. Germline CDR1 and CDR2: MNHEY and SVGAGI. Trimming removed 3 bases at V and 7 bases at J, with 15 bases between. The CDR3 protein is CASSYGGIFSEKLFF. CDR3 bases: TGTGCCAGCAGTTATGGGGGGATCTTCAGTGAAAAACTGTTTTTT.

V is TRBV27 and J is TRBJ2-7, with no clear D. V dropped 5 bases and J dropped 3 bases, with 14 bases sitting between them. The CDR3 contains 14 residues. Germline values: CDR1 MNHEY, CDR2 SMNVEV (reference sequence). In DNA, the CDR3 is TGTGCCAGCAGTCCCGTTCTCCCCGGCTACGAGCAGTACTTC. This sequence encodes CASSPVLPGYEQYF.

This clonotype was observed a few times. The chain combines TRBV3-1 with TRBJ1-5, with no clear D. Germline CDR1 reads LGHDT; CDR2 reads YNNKEL (reference sequence). The CDR3 contains 16 residues. V was cut by 1 base and J by 7 bases, with 17 bases left in between. CDR3 sequence: CASSQGPGWVGQPQHF. The CDR3 nucleotides are TGTGCCAGCAGCCAAGGGCCGGGCTGGGTTGGACAGCCCCAGCATTTT.

V and J are TRBV30 and TRBJ2-3, with TRBD1 matching 10 bases. CDR3 length: 15 residues. V shed 1 base, J shed 8 bases, and the junction held 9 bases outside the gene matches. CDR1 and CDR2 from the germline V gene are GTSNPN and SVGIG (reference sequence). The DNA of the CDR3 is TGTGCCTGGAGTGGGGACAGGGGATCGCTCAGTACGCAGTATTTT. It is translated as CAWSGDRGSLSTQYF.

The chain couples TRBV7-2 to TRBJ2-1, with 8 nucleotides matching TRBD2. The J segment lost 0 bases and the V segment lost 5 bases, leaving 6 bases of the junction unmatched. Germline assignment: CDR1 SGHTA and CDR2 FQGNSA. The CDR3 is 16 amino acids. CDR3 loop: CASSSQSGGSYNEQFF. In DNA, the CDR3 is TGTGCCAGCAGCAGCCAGAGCGGGGGCTCCTACAATGAGCAGTTCTTC.

The J gene is TRBJ2-5, the V gene TRBV15, with 11 bases lining up with TRBD1. Unmatched junction bases numbered 1, after V lost 1 base and J lost 3 bases. The CDR3 length is 15 residues. Per the germline V gene, CDR1 is LNHNV and CDR2 is YYDKDF (reference sequence). The CDR3 region has the DNA TGTGCCACCAGCAGAGGGGACAGGGGGGAAGAGACCCAGTACTTC. This translates into CATSRGDRGEETQYF.

A few counts support this clonotype. The rearrangement uses TRBV19 and TRBJ2-1; D is uncertain. The germline V gene encodes CDR1 LNHDA and CDR2 SQIVND (reference sequence). The CDR3 totals 17 residues. Trimming cost V 7 bases and J 0 bases, with 19 bases left between them. CDR3 sequence reads: CASNKDASSSSYNEQFF. CDR3 DNA sequence: TGTGCCAGTAATAAGGACGCTTCTTCTAGCTCCTACAATGAGCAGTTCTTC.